Below are 17 T cell receptor beta chains sequenced from a single sample in a study of shared clonotypes between healthy human individuals. Assay used: immunoSEQ multiplex PCR; TCRdb lists only in-frame clones, some missing. The sample includes around 980,000 clones, about four fifths of them seen just once. The material sequenced was memory CD4+ T cells from PBMCs. Subset denoted: CD45RA-negative fraction. The source of these receptors is a man between 18 and 35 years old in good health. Some clones in this sample may be carry-over from other donors' samples.

The gene calls are TRBV7-9 and TRBJ2-7; D call uncertain. V lost 1 base and J 0 bases, leaving 13 bases between the germline ends. CDR3 length: 16 residues. Germline assignment: CDR1 SEHNR and CDR2 FQNEAQ (reference sequence). This CDR3 reads CASSLGLFQSSYEQYF. The CDR3 coding sequence is TGTGCCAGCAGCTTAGGGTTATTCCAGAGCTCCTACGAGCAGTACTTC. The whole variable domain, remainder taken from reference TRBV7-9 and TRBJ2-7, is DTGVSQNPRHKITKRGQNVTFRCDPISEHNRLYWYRQTLGQGPEFLTYFQNEAQLEKSRLLSDRFSAERPKGSFSTLEIQRTEQGDSAMYLCASSLGLFQSSYEQYFGPGTRLTVT.

This clone showed up just a few times. The V call is TRBV5-4, the J call TRBJ2-2; 9 nucleotides match TRBD1. The CDR3 has 16 residues. V dropped 3 bases and J dropped 0; count of bases not matched to a gene: 3. Germline values: CDR1 SGHNT, CDR2 YYREEE (reference sequence). The chain's CDR3 is CASSSGQGTNTGELFF. CDR3 nucleotides: TGTGCCAGCAGCTCTGGACAGGGGACGAACACCGGGGAGCTGTTTTTT.

The chain uses TRBV6-5 and TRBJ2-7, with D maybe TRBD1 (7 bases). The CDR3 is 15 amino acids. Trimming left V 6 bases short and J 2 bases short, with 17 bases between. Germline values: CDR1 MNHEY, CDR2 SVGAGI. The CDR3 DNA reads TGTGCCAGCAGCCCAACGCGGGACAGAACCTACGAGCAGTACTTC. It is translated as CASSPTRDRTYEQYF.

The chain combines TRBV7-8 with TRBJ2-1, with D possibly matching TRBD2 (5 bases). Germline V gene sequence: CDR1 SGHVS, CDR2 FQNEAQ. V lost 2 bases to trimming and J lost 0 bases, with 11 bases between them. This CDR3 has 16 residues. CDR3 nucleotides: TGTGCCAGCAGCTTAAGAGGGAGTGTCTCCTACAATGAGCAGTTCTTC. Translation: CASSLRGSVSYNEQFF. Variable domain in full (rest from reference TRBV7-8 and TRBJ2-1): GAGVSQSPRYKVAKRGQDVALRCDPISGHVSLFWYQQALGQGPEFLTYFQNEAQLDKSGLPSDRFFAERPEGSVSTLKIQRTQQEDSAVYLCASSLRGSVSYNEQFFGPGTRLTVL.

The genes are TRBV11-3 and TRBJ2-1; maybe TRBD2 (6 bases). The CDR3 extends over 14 amino acids. The V end was cut by 3 bases, the J end by 5 bases, with 11 bases between. Germline V gene sequence: CDR1 SGHNT, CDR2 YENEEA. The CDR3 coding sequence is TGTGCCAGCAGCTTCGGGGGATCTAACAATGAGCAGTTCTTC. Translation gives CASSFGGSNNEQFF.

The chain carries TRBV6-1 and TRBJ1-5; perhaps TRBD1 as D (5 bases). Germline V gives CDR1 MNHNS, CDR2 SASEGT. The CDR3 has 12 amino acids. Between the trimmed V and J ends, which lost 10 bases and 4 bases, there was a span of 11 bases. CDR3 loop: CATPGPNQPQHF. CDR3 DNA: TGTGCCACACCGGGGCCTAATCAGCCCCAGCATTTT.

This rearrangement joins TRBV2 to TRBJ1-1; D remains ambiguous. The germline V and J ends were trimmed by 4 bases and 5 bases, with 8 bases remaining between them. The length of the CDR3 is 12 residues. Germline V lookup: CDR1 SNHLY, CDR2 FYNNEI. CDR3 sequence: CASSVGQTEAFF. The CDR3 region has the DNA TGTGCCAGCAGTGTAGGGCAGACTGAAGCTTTCTTT.

J is TRBJ2-3 and V is TRBV5-6; possibly TRBD1 or TRBD2 for D (5 bases each). Germline CDR1 and CDR2: SGHDT and YYEEEE. The CDR3 is made up of 15 amino acids. V shed 4 bases and J shed 4 bases, with 16 bases lying between them. The CDR3: CASSPPGPRADTQYF. CDR3 nucleotide sequence: TGTGCCAGCAGCCCTCCGGGACCTAGAGCAGATACGCAGTATTTT.

The rearrangement joins TRBV7-2 to TRBJ2-1, with 9 bases identical to TRBD2. V gave up 0 bases and J gave up 7 bases; unmatched junction bases: 10. This CDR3 spans 17 amino acids. Germline assignment: CDR1 SGHTA and CDR2 FQGNSA. CDR3 DNA sequence: TGTGCCAGCAGCTTAGCGGCTAGCGGGGCCTTGTGGAATGAGCAGTTCTTC. Encoded protein: CASSLAASGALWNEQFF.

The chain links TRBV6-5 to TRBJ2-5; maybe TRBD2 (5 bases). CDR1 MNHEY and CDR2 SVGAGI come from the germline V gene. The ends were cut back, 4 bases at V and 5 bases at J, with 14 bases in the middle. The CDR3 consists of 14 residues. CDR3 protein: CASSSMDFLETQYF. In DNA, the CDR3 is TGTGCCAGCAGTTCCATGGACTTCCTCGAGACCCAGTACTTC.

V usage is TRBV4-2 and J usage is TRBJ2-5; the D is unclear. CDR1 is LGHNA and CDR2 is YNFKEQ in the germline V gene. The CDR3 loop spans 14 amino acids. V was pared by 3 bases and J by 2 bases, with 10 bases between. CDR3 amino acids: CASSQKQSQETQYF. As DNA, the CDR3 is TGTGCCAGCAGCCAGAAACAGAGTCAAGAGACCCAGTACTTC.

The chain has TRBV28 and TRBJ2-1, with TRBD1 as a possible D gene (5 bases). V was trimmed by 6 bases and J by 4 bases, leaving 22 bases between them. There are 17 residues in the CDR3. Germline V CDR1 and CDR2: MDHEN, SYDVKM. CDR3 loop: CASRTPPGRDGYNEQFF. The CDR3 DNA sequence: TGTGCCAGCAGGACCCCACCGGGCAGGGATGGGTACAATGAGCAGTTCTTC. The full variable domain, in which reference TRBV28 and TRBJ2-1 provide the parts outside the CDR3, is DVKVTQSSRYLVKRTGEKVFLECVQDMDHENMFWYRQDPGLGLRLIYFSYDVKMKEKGDIPEGYSVSREKKERFSLILESASTNQTSMYLCASRTPPGRDGYNEQFFGPGTRLTVL.

This clone was counted only a few times. V gene TRBV2 combines with J gene TRBJ1-3; no reliable D call. The CDR3 consists of 15 residues. The V gene's germline CDR1 is SNHLY and CDR2 FYNNEI. V lost 4 bases and J lost 1, with 11 bases in between. CDR3 sequence (DNA): TGTGCCAGCAGTGTTCAAAGGGTATCTGGAAACACCATATATTTT. Its translation: CASSVQRVSGNTIYF.

The genes are TRBV27 and TRBJ1-6; D is unresolved. V shed 5 bases and J shed 8 bases, with 10 bases lying between them. The CDR3 covers 13 residues. In germline, CDR1 is MNHEY, CDR2 SMNVEV (reference sequence). The CDR3 DNA follows: TGTGCCAGCAGTCCGGGTAGGGATTCACCCCTCCACTTT. Translated: CASSPGRDSPLHF.

This rearrangement joins TRBV18 to TRBJ1-1, with D perhaps matching TRBD1 (6 bases). V was cut by 3 bases and J by 1 base, with 12 bases left in between. The germline V gene encodes CDR1 KGHSH and CDR2 LQKENI. The CDR3 covers 15 residues. CDR3 sequence reads: CASSPPGQSNTEAFF. In DNA form, the CDR3 reads TGTGCCAGCTCACCCCCGGGACAATCGAACACTGAAGCTTTCTTT.

This clone was recorded a few times. This chain joins TRBV19 and TRBJ1-2; D is possibly TRBD1 (5 bases). The CDR3 loop spans 16 amino acids. Per the germline V gene, CDR1 is LNHDA and CDR2 is SQIVND (reference sequence). V was pared by 7 bases and J by 2 bases, with 20 bases between. The CDR3 DNA reads as TGTGCCAGTAAAATTAGGCCCGGAGAGGGGAACTATGGCTACACCTTC. Protein product: CASKIRPGEGNYGYTF.

The chain combines TRBV5-1 with TRBJ2-7; 13 bases map to TRBD2. Trimming cost V 3 bases and J 5 bases; bases outside gene matches: 5. Germline lookup yields CDR1 SGHRS and CDR2 YFSETQ. This CDR3 is 15 amino acids long. CDR3 nucleotide sequence: TGCGCCAGCAGCTCACAGACTAGCGGGAGGCACGAGCAGTACTTC. As protein: CASSSQTSGRHEQYF.